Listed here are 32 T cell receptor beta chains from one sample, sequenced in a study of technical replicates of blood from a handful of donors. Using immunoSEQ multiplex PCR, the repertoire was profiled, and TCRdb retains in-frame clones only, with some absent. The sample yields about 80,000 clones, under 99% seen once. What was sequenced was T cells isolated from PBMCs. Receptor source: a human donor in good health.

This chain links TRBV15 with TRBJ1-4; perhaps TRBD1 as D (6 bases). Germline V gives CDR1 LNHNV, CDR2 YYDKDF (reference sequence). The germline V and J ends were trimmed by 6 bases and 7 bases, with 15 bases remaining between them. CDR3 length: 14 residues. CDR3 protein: CATSQGGDSEKLFF. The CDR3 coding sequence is TGTGCCACCAGTCAAGGGGGGGATAGTGAAAAACTGTTTTTT. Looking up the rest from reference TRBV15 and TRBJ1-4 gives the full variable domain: DAMVIQNPRYQVTQFGKPVTLSCSQTLNHNVMYWYQQKSSQAPKLLFHYYDKDFNNEADTPDNFQSRRPNTSFCFLDIRSPGLGDTAMYLCATSQGGDSEKLFFGSGTQLSVL.

The CDR3 loop reads CASSLTNYGYTF. Here the CDR3 DNA reads TGCGCCAGCAGCTTGACAAACTATGGCTACACCTTC. The V gene is TRBV5-1, the J gene TRBJ1-2; D gene unclear. CDR3 length equals 12 residues. Germline CDR1 SGHRS, CDR2 YFSETQ. V lost 1 base and J 2 bases, leaving 3 bases between the germline ends.

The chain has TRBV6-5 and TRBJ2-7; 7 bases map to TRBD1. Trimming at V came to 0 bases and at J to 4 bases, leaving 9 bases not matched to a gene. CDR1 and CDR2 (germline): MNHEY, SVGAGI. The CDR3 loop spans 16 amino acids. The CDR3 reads CASSYSTGQRDYEQYF. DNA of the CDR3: TGTGCCAGCAGTTACTCTACGGGACAGCGAGATTACGAGCAGTACTTC.

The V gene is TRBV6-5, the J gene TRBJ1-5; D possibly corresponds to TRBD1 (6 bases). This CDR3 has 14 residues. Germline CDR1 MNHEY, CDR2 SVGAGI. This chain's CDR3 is CASRRGGRDQPQHF. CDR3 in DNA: TGTGCAAGCCGGAGAGGGGGTCGGGATCAGCCCCAGCATTTT.

In DNA form, the CDR3 reads TGTGCCAGCAGTAGGGACAGGGGGCCATCGTACGAGCAGTACTTC. Amino acid sequence: CASSRDRGPSYEQYF. V and J are TRBV6-1 and TRBJ2-7; 12 nucleotides agree with TRBD1. CDR3 size: 15 residues. The junction had 6 bases not matched to a gene; V was cut back by 5 bases and J by 4 bases. Germline V lookup: CDR1 MNHNS, CDR2 SASEGT.

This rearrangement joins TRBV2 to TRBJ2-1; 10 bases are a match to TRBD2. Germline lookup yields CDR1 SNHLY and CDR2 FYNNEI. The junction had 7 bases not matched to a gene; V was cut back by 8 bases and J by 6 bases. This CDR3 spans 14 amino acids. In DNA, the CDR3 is TGTGCCAGCCGACGGGGACTAGCGACCAATGAGCAGTTCTTC. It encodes CASRRGLATNEQFF.

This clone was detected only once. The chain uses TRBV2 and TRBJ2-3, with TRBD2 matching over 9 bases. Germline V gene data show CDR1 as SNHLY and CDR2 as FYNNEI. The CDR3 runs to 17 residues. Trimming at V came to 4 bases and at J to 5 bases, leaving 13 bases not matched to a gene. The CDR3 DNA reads TGTGCCAGCAGTGGTTTTCTTAGCGGGAGTCCCATAGATACGCAGTATTTT. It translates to CASSGFLSGSPIDTQYF.

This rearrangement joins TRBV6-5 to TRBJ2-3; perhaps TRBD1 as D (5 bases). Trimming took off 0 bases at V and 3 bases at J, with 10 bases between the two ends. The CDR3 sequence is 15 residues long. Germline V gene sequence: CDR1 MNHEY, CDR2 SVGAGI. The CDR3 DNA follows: TGTGCCAGCAGTTACTCGGGGCCAGAAACAGATACGCAGTATTTT. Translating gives CASSYSGPETDTQYF.

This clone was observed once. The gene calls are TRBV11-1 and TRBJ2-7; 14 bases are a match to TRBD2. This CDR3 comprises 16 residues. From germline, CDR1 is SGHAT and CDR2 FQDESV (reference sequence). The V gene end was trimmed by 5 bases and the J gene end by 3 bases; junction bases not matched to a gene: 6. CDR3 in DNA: TGTGCCAGCAGCCCCCTGGGGACTAGCGGGGGCTACGAGCAGTACTTC. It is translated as CASSPLGTSGGYEQYF.

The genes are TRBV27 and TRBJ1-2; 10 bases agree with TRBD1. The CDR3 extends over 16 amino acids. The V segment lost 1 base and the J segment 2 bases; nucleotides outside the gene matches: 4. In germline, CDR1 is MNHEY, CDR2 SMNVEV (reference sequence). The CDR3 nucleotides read TGTGCCAGCAGTTTATGGGGGGACAGGGGCAACTATGGCTACACCTTC. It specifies CASSLWGDRGNYGYTF.

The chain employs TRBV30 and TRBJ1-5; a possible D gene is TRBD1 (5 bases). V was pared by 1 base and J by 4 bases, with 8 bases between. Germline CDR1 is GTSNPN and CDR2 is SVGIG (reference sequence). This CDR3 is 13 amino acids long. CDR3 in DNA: TGTGCCTGGAGTGAGGGGCGGAATCAGCCCCAGCATTTT. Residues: CAWSEGRNQPQHF.

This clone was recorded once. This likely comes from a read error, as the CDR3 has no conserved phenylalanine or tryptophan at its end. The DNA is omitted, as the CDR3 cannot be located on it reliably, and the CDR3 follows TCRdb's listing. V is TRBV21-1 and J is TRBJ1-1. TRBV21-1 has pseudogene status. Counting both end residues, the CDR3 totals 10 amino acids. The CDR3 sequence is CASSKDNREL.

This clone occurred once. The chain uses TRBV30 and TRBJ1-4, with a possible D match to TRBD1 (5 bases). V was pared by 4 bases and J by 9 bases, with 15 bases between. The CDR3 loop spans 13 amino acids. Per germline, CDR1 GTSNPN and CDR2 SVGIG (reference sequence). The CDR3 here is CAWTGRVSQKLFF. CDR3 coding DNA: TGTGCCTGGACGGGCAGGGTATCGCAAAAACTGTTTTTT. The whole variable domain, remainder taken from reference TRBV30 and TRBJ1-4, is SQTIHQWPATLVQPVGSPLSLECTVEGTSNPNLYWYRQAAGRGLQLLFYSVGIGQISSEVPQNLSASRPQDRQFILSSKKLLLSDSGFYLCAWTGRVSQKLFFGSGTQLSVL.

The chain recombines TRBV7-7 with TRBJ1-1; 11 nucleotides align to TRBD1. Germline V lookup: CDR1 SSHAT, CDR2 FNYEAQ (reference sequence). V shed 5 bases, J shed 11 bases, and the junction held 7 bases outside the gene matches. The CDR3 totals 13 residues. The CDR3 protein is CASSPGQGARAFF. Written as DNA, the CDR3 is TGTGCCAGCAGCCCCGGACAGGGGGCTAGGGCTTTCTTT.

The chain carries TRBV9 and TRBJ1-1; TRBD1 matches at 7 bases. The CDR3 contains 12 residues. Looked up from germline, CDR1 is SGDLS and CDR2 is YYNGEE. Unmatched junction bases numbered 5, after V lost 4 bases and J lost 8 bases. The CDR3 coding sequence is TGTGCCAGCAGCCTATCGGGACAGGAAGCTTTCTTT. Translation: CASSLSGQEAFF. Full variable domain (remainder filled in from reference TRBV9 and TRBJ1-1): DSGVTQTPKHLITATGQRVTLRCSPRSGDLSVYWYQQSLDQGLQFLIQYYNGEERAKGNILERFSAQQFPDLHSELNLSSLELGDSALYFCASSLSGQEAFFGQGTRLTVV.

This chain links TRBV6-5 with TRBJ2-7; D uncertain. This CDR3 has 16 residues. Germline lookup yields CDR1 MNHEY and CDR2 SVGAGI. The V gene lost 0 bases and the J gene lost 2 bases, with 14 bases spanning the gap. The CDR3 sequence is CASSYSSLRYAYEQYF. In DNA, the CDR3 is TGTGCCAGCAGTTACTCTTCGCTCCGGTACGCCTACGAGCAGTACTTC.

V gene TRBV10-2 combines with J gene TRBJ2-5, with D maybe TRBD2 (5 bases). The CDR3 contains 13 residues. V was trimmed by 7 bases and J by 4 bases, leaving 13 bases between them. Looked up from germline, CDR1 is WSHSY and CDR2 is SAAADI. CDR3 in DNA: TGCGCCAGCACGGGCCTAGGAGGAGAGACCCAGTACTTC. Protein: CASTGLGGETQYF.

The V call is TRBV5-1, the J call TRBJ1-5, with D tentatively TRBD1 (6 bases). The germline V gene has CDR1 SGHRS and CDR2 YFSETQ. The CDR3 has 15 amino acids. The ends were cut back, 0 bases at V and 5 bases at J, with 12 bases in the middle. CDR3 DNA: TGCGCCAGCAGCTTGGATCCAGGGGAGTATCAGCCCCAGCATTTT. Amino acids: CASSLDPGEYQPQHF.

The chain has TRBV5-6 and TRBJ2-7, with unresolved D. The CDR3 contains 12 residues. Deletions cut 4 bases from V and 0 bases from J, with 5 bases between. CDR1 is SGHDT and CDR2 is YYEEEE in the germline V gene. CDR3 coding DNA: TGTGCCAGCAGCGATAGCTCCTACGAGCAGTACTTC. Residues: CASSDSSYEQYF.

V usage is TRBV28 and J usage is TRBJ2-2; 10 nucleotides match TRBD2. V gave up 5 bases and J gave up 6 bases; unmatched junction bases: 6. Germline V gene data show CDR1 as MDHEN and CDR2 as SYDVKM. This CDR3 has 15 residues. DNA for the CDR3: TGTGCCAGCAGTCCTAGCGGGAGAAGGGCCGGGGAGCTGTTTTTT. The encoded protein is CASSPSGRRAGELFF.

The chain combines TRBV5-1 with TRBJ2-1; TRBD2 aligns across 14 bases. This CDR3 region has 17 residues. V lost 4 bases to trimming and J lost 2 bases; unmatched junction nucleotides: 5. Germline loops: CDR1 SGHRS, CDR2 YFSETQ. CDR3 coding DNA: TGCGCCAGCAGCCCCGGGACTAGCGGGAGTGCCTACAATGAGCAGTTCTTC. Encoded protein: CASSPGTSGSAYNEQFF.

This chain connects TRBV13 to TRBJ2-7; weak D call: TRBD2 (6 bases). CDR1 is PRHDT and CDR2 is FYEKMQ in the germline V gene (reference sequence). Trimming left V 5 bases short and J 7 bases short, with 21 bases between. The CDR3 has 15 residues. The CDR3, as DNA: TGTGCCAGCAGCCAAAAGGCAGGAGGGGAAGGGGAGCAGTACTTC. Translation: CASSQKAGGEGEQYF.

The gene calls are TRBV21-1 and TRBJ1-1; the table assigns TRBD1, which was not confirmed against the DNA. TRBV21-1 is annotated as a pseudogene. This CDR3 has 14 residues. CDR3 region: CASNLIQKNTEAFF. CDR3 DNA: TGTGCCAGCAACCTAATACAGAAGAACACTGAAGCTTTCTTT.

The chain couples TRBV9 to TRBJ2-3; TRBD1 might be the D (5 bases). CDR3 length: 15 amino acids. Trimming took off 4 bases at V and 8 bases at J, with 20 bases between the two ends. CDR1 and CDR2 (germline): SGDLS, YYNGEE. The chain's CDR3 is CASSPQYGARGTQYF. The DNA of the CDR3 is TGTGCCAGCAGCCCACAGTATGGGGCCCGCGGTACGCAGTATTTT.

CDR3 sequence: CASSSLAGVRETQYF. The DNA for the CDR3 is TGTGCCAGCAGTTCATTGGCGGGAGTAAGAGAGACCCAGTACTTC. The chain carries TRBV27 and TRBJ2-5, with 7 positions matching TRBD2. The CDR3 is 15 amino acids. Germline V gene lookup returns CDR1 MNHEY and CDR2 SMNVEV (reference sequence). Trimming cost V 4 bases and J 4 bases; bases outside gene matches: 9.

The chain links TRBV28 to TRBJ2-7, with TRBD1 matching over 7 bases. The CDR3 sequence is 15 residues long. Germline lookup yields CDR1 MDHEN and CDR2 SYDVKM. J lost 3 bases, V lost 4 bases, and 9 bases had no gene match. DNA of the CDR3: TGTGCCAGCAGTTGGTCCCGGGACAGCCTCTACGAGCAGTACTTC. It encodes CASSWSRDSLYEQYF.

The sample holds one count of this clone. CDR3 sequence (DNA): TGTGCCAGCAGTCTCGGACAGGGGGCCGACGAGCAGTACTTC. This translates into CASSLGQGADEQYF. The gene calls are TRBV27 and TRBJ2-7, with TRBD1 identical over 11 bases. CDR1 is MNHEY and CDR2 is SMNVEV in the germline V gene (reference sequence). The CDR3 sequence is 14 residues long. The V and J ends lost 5 bases and 5 bases, in that order; junction bases with no gene match: 5.

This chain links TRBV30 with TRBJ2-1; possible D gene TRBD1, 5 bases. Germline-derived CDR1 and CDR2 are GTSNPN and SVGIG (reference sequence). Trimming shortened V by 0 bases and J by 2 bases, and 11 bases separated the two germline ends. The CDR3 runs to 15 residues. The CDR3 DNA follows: TGTGCCTGGAGTGTTCGGACATTTCCCTACAATGAGCAGTTCTTC. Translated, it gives CAWSVRTFPYNEQFF.

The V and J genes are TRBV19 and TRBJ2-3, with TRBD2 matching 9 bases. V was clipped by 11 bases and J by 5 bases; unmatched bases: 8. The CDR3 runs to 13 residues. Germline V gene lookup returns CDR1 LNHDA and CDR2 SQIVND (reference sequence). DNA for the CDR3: TGTGCCTCCAGAGCGGGAGGTTTAGATACGCAGTATTTT. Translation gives CASRAGGLDTQYF. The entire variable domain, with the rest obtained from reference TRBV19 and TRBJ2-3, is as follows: DGGITQSPKYLFRKEGQNVTLSCEQNLNHDAMYWYRQDPGQGLRLIYYSQIVNDFQKGDIAEGYSVSREKKESFPLTVTSAQKNPTAFYLCASRAGGLDTQYFGPGTRLTVL.

The CDR3 is CASSSQGETQYF. CDR3 in DNA: TGTGCCAGCAGCTCCCAGGGGGAGACCCAGTACTTC. This rearrangement joins TRBV7-9 to TRBJ2-5, with a possible D match to TRBD1 (6 bases). V was trimmed by 4 bases and J by 5 bases, leaving 8 bases between them. The CDR3 has 12 residues. Germline V gene sequence: CDR1 SEHNR, CDR2 FQNEAQ (reference sequence).

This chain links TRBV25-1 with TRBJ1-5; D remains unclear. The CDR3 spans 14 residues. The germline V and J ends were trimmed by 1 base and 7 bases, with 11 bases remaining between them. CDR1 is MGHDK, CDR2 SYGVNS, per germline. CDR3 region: CASSEWGGEQPQHF. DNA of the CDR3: TGTGCCAGCAGTGAATGGGGAGGAGAACAGCCCCAGCATTTT.

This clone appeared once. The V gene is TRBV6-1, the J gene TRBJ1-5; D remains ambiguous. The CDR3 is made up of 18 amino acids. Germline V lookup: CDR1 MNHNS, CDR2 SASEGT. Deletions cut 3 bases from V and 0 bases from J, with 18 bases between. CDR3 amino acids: CASSDFGVGRFSNQPQHF. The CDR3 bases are TGTGCCAGCAGTGATTTTGGGGTAGGGAGGTTTAGCAATCAGCCCCAGCATTTT.